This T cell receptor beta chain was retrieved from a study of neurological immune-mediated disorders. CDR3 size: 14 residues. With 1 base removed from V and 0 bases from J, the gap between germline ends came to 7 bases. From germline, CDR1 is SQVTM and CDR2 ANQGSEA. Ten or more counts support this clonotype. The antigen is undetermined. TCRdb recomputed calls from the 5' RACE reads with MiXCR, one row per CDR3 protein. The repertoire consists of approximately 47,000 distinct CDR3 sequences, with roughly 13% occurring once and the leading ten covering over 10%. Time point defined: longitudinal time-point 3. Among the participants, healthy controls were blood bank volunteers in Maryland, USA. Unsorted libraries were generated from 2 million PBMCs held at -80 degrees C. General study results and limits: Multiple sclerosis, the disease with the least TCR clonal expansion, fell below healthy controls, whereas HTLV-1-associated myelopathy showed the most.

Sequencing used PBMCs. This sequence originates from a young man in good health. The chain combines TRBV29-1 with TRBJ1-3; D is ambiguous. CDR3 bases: TGCAGCGTTGAAGCCACTGCCTCTGGAAACACCATATATTTT. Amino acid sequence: CSVEATASGNTIYF. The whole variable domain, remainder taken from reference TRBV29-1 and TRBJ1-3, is SAVISQKPSRDICQRGTSLTIQCQVDSQVTMMFWYRQQPGQSLTLIATANQGSEATYESGFVIDKFPISRPNLTFSTLTVSNMSPEDSSIYLCSVEATASGNTIYFGEGSWLTVV.